This record covers a single T cell receptor (beta chain). Under the authors' procedure: Amplification with reference gene primers provided the estimates of nucleated cell counts. Data came from immunoSEQ multiplex PCR; TCRdb stores just in-frame clones and leaves some out. The V and J calls and clone size are taken from that table; D and trimming were inferred from the DNA. The sample carries around 77,000 clones, around 76% recorded once. These data originate in a study of blood T cell repertoires in COVID-19. Study at large: The United States, Italy and Spain provided the acute and convalescent COVID-19 samples. From T cells, B-cell-depleted T cells, or PBMCs came the material, which was cDNA or gDNA.

The J segment lost 1 base and the V segment lost 5 bases, leaving 18 bases of the junction unmatched. CDR1 and CDR2 from the germline V gene are SNHLY and FYNNEI. This CDR3 comprises 19 residues. The TCR comes from a human donor in a cohort sampled during active COVID-19. The source material was peripheral blood. This sequence joins TRBV2 and TRBJ2-3; 7 bases align to TRBD2. CDR3 DNA sequence: TGTGCCAGCAGTCCCTCAGGGCGGGGGTCCGGCGGGGGCACAGATACGCAGTATTTT. Its translation is CASSPSGRGSGGGTDTQYF.